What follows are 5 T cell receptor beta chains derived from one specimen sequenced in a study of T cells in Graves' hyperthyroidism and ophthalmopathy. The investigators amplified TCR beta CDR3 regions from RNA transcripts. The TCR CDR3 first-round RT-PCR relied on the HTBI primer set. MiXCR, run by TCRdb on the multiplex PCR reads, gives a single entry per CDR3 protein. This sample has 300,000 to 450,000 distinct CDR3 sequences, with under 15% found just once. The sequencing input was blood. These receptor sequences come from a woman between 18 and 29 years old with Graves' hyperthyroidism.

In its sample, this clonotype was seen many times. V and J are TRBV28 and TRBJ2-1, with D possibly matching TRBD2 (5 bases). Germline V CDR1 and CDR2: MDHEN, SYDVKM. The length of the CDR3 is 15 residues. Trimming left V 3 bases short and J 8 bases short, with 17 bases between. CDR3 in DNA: TGTGCCAGCAGTTTCTCAGCGGTCGGGCGGGATGAGCAGTTCTTC. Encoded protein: CASSFSAVGRDEQFF.

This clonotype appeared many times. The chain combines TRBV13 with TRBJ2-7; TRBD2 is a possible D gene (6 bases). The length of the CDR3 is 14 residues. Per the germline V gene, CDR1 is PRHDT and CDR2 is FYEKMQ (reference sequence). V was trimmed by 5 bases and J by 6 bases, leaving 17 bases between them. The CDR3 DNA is TGTGCCAGCAGCGCCTTAACTAGCCGCGGCGAGCAGTACTTC. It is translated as CASSALTSRGEQYF.

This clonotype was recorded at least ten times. The CDR3 loop is CASSFLSDRSDTF. CDR3 bases: TGTGCCAGCAGCTTCCTCTCGGACAGATCAGACACCTTC. This chain uses TRBV7-2 with TRBJ1-2, with a weak D call TRBD1 (6 bases). CDR3 length equals 13 residues. Germline-derived CDR1 and CDR2 are SGHTA and FQGNSA. V was cut by 3 bases and J by 12 bases, with 17 bases left in between.

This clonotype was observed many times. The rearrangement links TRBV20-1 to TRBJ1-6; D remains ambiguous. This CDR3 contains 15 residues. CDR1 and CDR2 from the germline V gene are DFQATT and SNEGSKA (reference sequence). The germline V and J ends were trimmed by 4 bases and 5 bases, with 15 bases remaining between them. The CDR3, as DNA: TGCAGTGCTATTATGGCCGTGACCGATAATTCACCCCTCCACTTT. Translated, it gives CSAIMAVTDNSPLHF.

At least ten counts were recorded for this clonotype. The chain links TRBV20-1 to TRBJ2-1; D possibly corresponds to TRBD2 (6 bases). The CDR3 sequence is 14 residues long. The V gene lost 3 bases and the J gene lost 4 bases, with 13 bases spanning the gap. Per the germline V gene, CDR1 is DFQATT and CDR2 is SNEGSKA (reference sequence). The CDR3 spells CSARLAITYNEQFF. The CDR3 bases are TGCAGTGCTAGGCTAGCGATAACTTACAATGAGCAGTTCTTC.